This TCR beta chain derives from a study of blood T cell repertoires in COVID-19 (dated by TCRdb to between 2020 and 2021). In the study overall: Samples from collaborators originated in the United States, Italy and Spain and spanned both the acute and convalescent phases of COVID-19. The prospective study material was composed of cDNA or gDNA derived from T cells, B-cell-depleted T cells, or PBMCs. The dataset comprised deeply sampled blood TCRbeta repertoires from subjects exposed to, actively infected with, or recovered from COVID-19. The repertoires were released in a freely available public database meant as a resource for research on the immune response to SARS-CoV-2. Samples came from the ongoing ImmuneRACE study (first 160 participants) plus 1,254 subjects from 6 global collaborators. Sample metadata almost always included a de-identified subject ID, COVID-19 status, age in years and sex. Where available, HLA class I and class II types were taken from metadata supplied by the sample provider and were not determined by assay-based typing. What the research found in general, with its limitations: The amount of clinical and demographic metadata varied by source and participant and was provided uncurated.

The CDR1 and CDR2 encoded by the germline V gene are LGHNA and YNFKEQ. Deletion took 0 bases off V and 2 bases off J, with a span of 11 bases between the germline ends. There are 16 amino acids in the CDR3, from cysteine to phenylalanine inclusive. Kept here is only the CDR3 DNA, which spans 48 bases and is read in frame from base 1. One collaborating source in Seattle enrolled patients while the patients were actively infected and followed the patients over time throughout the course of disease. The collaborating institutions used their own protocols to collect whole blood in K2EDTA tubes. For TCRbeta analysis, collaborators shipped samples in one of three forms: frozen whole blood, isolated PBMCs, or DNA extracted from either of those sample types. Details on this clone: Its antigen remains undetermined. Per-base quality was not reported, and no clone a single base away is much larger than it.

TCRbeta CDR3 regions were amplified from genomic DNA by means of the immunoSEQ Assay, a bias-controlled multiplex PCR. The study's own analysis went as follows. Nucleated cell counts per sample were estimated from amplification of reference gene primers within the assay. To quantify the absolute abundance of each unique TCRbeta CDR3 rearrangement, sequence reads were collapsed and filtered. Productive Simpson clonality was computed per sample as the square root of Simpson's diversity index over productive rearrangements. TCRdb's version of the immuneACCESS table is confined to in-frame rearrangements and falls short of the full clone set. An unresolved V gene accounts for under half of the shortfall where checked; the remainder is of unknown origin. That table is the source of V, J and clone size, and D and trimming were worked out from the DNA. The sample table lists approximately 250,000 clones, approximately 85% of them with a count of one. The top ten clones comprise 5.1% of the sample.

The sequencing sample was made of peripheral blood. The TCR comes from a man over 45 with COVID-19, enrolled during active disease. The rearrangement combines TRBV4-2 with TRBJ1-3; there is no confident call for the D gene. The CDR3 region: CASSQDGGKTGNTIYF. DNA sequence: TGTGCCAGCAGCCAAGATGGTGGCAAGACTGGAAACACCATATATTTT.